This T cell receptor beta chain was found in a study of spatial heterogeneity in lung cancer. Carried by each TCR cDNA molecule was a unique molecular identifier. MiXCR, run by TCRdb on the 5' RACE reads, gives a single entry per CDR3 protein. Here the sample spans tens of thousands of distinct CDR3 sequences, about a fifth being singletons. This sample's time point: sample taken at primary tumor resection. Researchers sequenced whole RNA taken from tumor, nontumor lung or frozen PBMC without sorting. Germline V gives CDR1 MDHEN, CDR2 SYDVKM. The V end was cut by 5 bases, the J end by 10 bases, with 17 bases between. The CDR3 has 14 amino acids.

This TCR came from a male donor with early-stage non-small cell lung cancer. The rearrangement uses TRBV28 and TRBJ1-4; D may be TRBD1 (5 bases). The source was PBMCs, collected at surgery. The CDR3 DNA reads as TGTGCCAGCAGTCCGGGGTCGCCGGGGACAAAACTGTTTTTT. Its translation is CASSPGSPGTKLFF. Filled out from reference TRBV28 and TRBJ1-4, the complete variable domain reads DVKVTQSSRYLVKRTGEKVFLECVQDMDHENMFWYRQDPGLGLRLIYFSYDVKMKEKGDIPEGYSVSREKKERFSLILESASTNQTSMYLCASSPGSPGTKLFFGSGTQLSVL.